These 32 T cell receptor beta chains were all obtained from the same sample, sequenced in a study of T cells in Graves' hyperthyroidism and ophthalmopathy. Template material for amplifying TCR beta CDR3 regions consisted of RNA transcripts. A first-round RT-PCR of the TCR CDR3 used the HTBI primer set. MiXCR was run by TCRdb on the multiplex PCR reads, yielding one entry per CDR3 protein. Here the sample spans around 300,000 distinct CDR3 sequences, about 25% being singletons. Sequenced input: blood. The source of these receptors is a man in his forties or fifties with Graves' hyperthyroidism that later progressed to Graves' ophthalmopathy.

The table lists this clonotype with many counts. The gene calls are TRBV20-1 and TRBJ2-7; 8 nucleotides align to TRBD2. This CDR3 contains 15 residues. Germline V lookup: CDR1 DFQATT, CDR2 SNEGSKA (reference sequence). V shed 5 bases, J shed 2 bases, and the junction held 11 bases outside the gene matches. The CDR3 spells CSAQAGTSLTYEQYF. CDR3 DNA sequence: TGCAGTGCTCAGGCCGGGACTAGTTTGACCTACGAGCAGTACTTC.

In this sample, this clonotype turned up many times. This chain joins TRBV4-1 and TRBJ1-5; 9 nucleotides match TRBD1. This CDR3 has 18 residues. J was trimmed by 0 bases and V by 1 base; bases with no gene match: 7. Germline V gene lookup returns CDR1 MGHRA and CDR2 YSYEKL. This chain's CDR3 is CASSQGTQGARSNQPQHF. The DNA of the CDR3 is TGCGCCAGCAGCCAAGGGACACAGGGGGCGCGTAGCAATCAGCCCCAGCATTTT.

In its sample, this clonotype was seen many times. The CDR3 here is CASSLVGQTEAFF. Written as DNA, the CDR3 is TGTGCCAGCAGCTTAGTTGGACAGACTGAAGCTTTCTTT. The chain has TRBV7-2 and TRBJ1-1; maybe TRBD1 (6 bases). Per germline, CDR1 SGHTA and CDR2 FQGNSA. CDR3 length equals 13 residues. V was trimmed by 1 base and J by 5 bases, leaving 8 bases between them. Supplemented by reference TRBV7-2 and TRBJ1-1, the full variable domain reads GAGVSQSPSNKVTEKGKDVELRCDPISGHTALYWYRQSLGQGLEFLIYFQGNSAPDKSGLPSDRFSAERTGGSVSTLTIQRTQQEDSAVYLCASSLVGQTEAFFGQGTRLTVV.

This clonotype was seen at least ten times. The chain has TRBV6-7 and TRBJ1-2, with 8 bases identical to TRBD1. TRBV6-7 is known as an ORF, though its function is uncertain. CDR3 size: 14 residues. After removal of 6 bases from V and 7 bases from J, the junction contained 10 bases not matched to a gene. The CDR3 bases are TGTGCCAGCAGCCGCGACAGGGGAACGGGTGGCTACACCTTC. Protein sequence: CASSRDRGTGGYTF.

The chain employs TRBV5-1 and TRBJ2-5; D tentatively fits TRBD1 or TRBD2 (5 bases each). The CDR3 runs to 14 residues. Germline V gene lookup returns CDR1 SGHRS and CDR2 YFSETQ. V lost 3 bases, J lost 4 bases, and 13 bases lay in between. The chain's CDR3 is CASSSTRGGETQYF. CDR3 bases: TGCGCCAGCAGCTCGACGAGGGGTGGAGAGACCCAGTACTTC.

There are many counts of this clonotype. V and J are TRBV28 and TRBJ2-2; no firm D call. The CDR3 length is 14 residues. Germline CDR1 MDHEN, CDR2 SYDVKM. V lost 5 bases, J lost 1 base, and 8 bases lay in between. The CDR3 protein is CASSTWVNTGELFF. CDR3 nucleotides: TGTGCCAGCAGTACTTGGGTGAACACCGGGGAGCTGTTTTTT.

This clonotype has ten or more counts. V and J are TRBV7-8 and TRBJ2-3; D is possibly TRBD1 (5 bases). V was trimmed by 5 bases and J by 6 bases, leaving 12 bases between them. The germline gives CDR1 SGHVS, CDR2 FQNEAQ. The CDR3 is 13 amino acids. The CDR3: CASSPGHADTQYF. Here the CDR3 DNA reads TGTGCCAGCAGCCCTGGACATGCGGATACGCAGTATTTT.

This clonotype occurred many times. The CDR3 region is CASSVPSGSLIGNGELFF. The CDR3 DNA is TGTGCCAGCAGCGTTCCTAGCGGGAGTTTAATTGGGAACGGGGAGCTGTTTTTT. The chain combines TRBV9 with TRBJ2-2, with TRBD2 matching 10 bases. V was clipped by 2 bases and J by 7 bases; unmatched bases: 14. The CDR3 is 18 amino acids. The germline CDR1 and CDR2 sequences are SGDLS and YYNGEE.

This clonotype has ten or more counts. This rearrangement joins TRBV14 to TRBJ2-5; no definite D call. The CDR3 has 12 amino acids. Germline CDR1 SGHDN, CDR2 FVKESK. Between the trimmed V and J ends, which lost 4 bases and 5 bases, there was a span of 8 bases. The CDR3 is CASSPLDETQYF. The CDR3 bases are TGTGCCAGCAGCCCCCTCGATGAGACCCAGTACTTC.

Ten or more counts support this clonotype. The chain combines TRBV27 with TRBJ2-5; weak D call: TRBD1 (8 bases). CDR1 MNHEY and CDR2 SMNVEV come from the germline V gene (reference sequence). The germline V and J ends were trimmed by 7 bases and 3 bases, with 21 bases remaining between them. The CDR3 covers 16 residues. DNA of the CDR3: TGTGCCAGCACGTATATTGGACAGGGAGGGGAAGAGACCCAGTACTTC. It specifies CASTYIGQGGEETQYF.

This chain links TRBV3-1 with TRBJ1-2, with a tentative D call TRBD1 (5 bases). V lost 4 bases to trimming and J lost 8 bases, with 17 bases between them. This CDR3 is built from 14 residues. In germline, CDR1 is LGHDT, CDR2 YNNKEL (reference sequence). DNA of the CDR3: TGTGCCAGCAGCCCATCTGGGACGGCTTGGGGCTACACCTTC. This encodes CASSPSGTAWGYTF.

There are many counts of this clonotype. The J gene is TRBJ2-7, the V gene TRBV18; D may be TRBD1 or TRBD2 (5 bases each). Looked up from germline, CDR1 is KGHSH and CDR2 is LQKENI. V shed 5 bases and J shed 0 bases, with 11 bases lying between them. There are 14 residues in the CDR3. DNA of the CDR3: TGTGCCAGCTCAAGCCGGGACGGCTCCTACGAGCAGTACTTC. Protein sequence: CASSSRDGSYEQYF.

This clonotype was observed at least ten times. This sequence joins TRBV12-3 or TRBV12-4 and TRBJ2-7, with D tentatively TRBD2 (6 bases). V was trimmed by 3 bases and J by 4 bases, leaving 13 bases between them. The CDR3 has 14 residues. The CDR3 protein is CASSFGFGGYEQYF. The CDR3 DNA reads TGTGCCAGCAGTTTCGGATTCGGGGGTTACGAGCAGTACTTC.

This clonotype was observed many times. The V gene is TRBV6-1, the J gene TRBJ2-7, with 9 bases that match TRBD1. CDR3 length: 16 residues. The junction had 10 bases not matched to a gene; V was cut back by 4 bases and J by 3 bases. Germline CDR1 and CDR2: MNHNS and SASEGT. The CDR3 region has the DNA TGTGCCAGCAGTGCGATGGACAGGGGAACATTCTACGAGCAGTACTTC. Translated, it gives CASSAMDRGTFYEQYF.

This clonotype was counted at least ten times. The rearrangement uses TRBV20-1 and TRBJ1-1; no clear D. The V end lost 5 bases, the J end lost 3 bases, and 10 bases lay between the germline ends. CDR1 is DFQATT and CDR2 is SNEGSKA in the germline V gene (reference sequence). CDR3 length equals 12 residues. CDR3 DNA sequence: TGCAGTGCTTCTAATCCCGACACTGAAGCTTTCTTT. Its translation is CSASNPDTEAFF.

The rearrangement links TRBV6-2 or TRBV6-3 to TRBJ1-1; the match to TRBD1 covers 9 bases. Unmatched junction bases numbered 9, after V lost 4 bases and J lost 0 bases. The CDR3 has 17 residues. Germline CDR1 reads MNHEY; CDR2 reads SVGEGT. The CDR3, as DNA: TGTGCCAGCAGTTCCCCCGGGACAGGGTTATTGAACACTGAAGCTTTCTTT. Protein sequence: CASSSPGTGLLNTEAFF.

Ten or more counts support this clonotype. The genes are TRBV27 and TRBJ1-5; possible D gene TRBD1, 6 bases. The CDR3 runs to 16 residues. The germline V and J ends were trimmed by 4 bases and 0 bases, with 13 bases remaining between them. Germline-derived CDR1 and CDR2 are MNHEY and SMNVEV (reference sequence). CDR3 sequence reads: CASSSTGTNSNQPQHF. CDR3 DNA: TGTGCCAGCAGTTCCACAGGGACTAATAGCAATCAGCCCCAGCATTTT.

This clonotype was seen a few times. The rearrangement links TRBV3-1 to TRBJ2-7; the D is unclear. This CDR3 comprises 12 residues. CDR1 and CDR2 from the germline V gene are LGHDT and YNNKEL (reference sequence). Trimming removed 5 bases from V and 4 bases from J, with 9 bases in between. CDR3 nucleotides: TGTGCCAGCAGCTCAGTGGGTTACGAGCAGTACTTC. Translation: CASSSVGYEQYF.

The rearrangement links TRBV6-1 to TRBJ2-7, with 7 bases identical to TRBD1. Losses at the gene ends were 6 bases for V and 1 base for J; bases not matched to a gene: 6. CDR1 is MNHNS, CDR2 SASEGT, per germline. There are 14 residues in the CDR3. As DNA, the CDR3 is TGTGCCAGCAGGAAAGGGACAGTTTCCTACGAGCAGTACTTC. Its protein is CASRKGTVSYEQYF.

The rearrangement joins TRBV28 to TRBJ2-7; 10 bases are a match to TRBD1. The CDR3 sequence is 15 residues long. Germline CDR1 and CDR2: MDHEN and SYDVKM. V trimming: 5 bases; J trimming: 3 bases; junction bases outside the gene matches: 7. CDR3 DNA: TGTGCCAGCAGTCTGCGGACAGGGGGGAACTACGAGCAGTACTTC. It translates to CASSLRTGGNYEQYF.

This clonotype was seen more than once but under ten times. Without the conserved terminal phenylalanine or tryptophan, this CDR3 likely stems from a read error. No DNA is shown, since the ends of the CDR3 on it are uncertain; the CDR3 is the one TCRdb lists. The chain uses TRBV12-3 or TRBV12-4 and TRBJ1-3; TRBD1 is taken as the D call from the table, unchecked against the DNA. The CDR3 adds up to 13 amino acids, both ends counted. The CDR3 region is CASSVGQDTTICY.

This clonotype was counted at least ten times. The chain recombines TRBV11-2 with TRBJ1-1; D remains unclear. V gave up 6 bases and J gave up 5 bases, with 10 bases separating them. The CDR3 extends over 12 amino acids. Germline V lookup: CDR1 SGHAT, CDR2 FQNNGV. CDR3 DNA: TGTGCCAGCAGGCGGGTTGAGACTGAAGCTTTCTTT. It is translated as CASRRVETEAFF.

A few counts support this clonotype. V gene TRBV11-2 combines with J gene TRBJ2-7, with a weak D call TRBD2 (6 bases). In germline, CDR1 is SGHAT, CDR2 FQNNGV. The CDR3 runs 14 residues. Trimming took off 2 bases at V and 2 bases at J, with 10 bases between the two ends. CDR3 in amino acids: CASSLLPGAYEQYF. CDR3 sequence (DNA): TGTGCCAGCAGCTTATTGCCGGGAGCCTACGAGCAGTACTTC. Full variable domain (missing parts from reference TRBV11-2 and TRBJ2-7): EAGVAQSPRYKIIEKRQSVAFWCNPISGHATLYWYQQILGQGPKLLIQFQNNGVVDDSQLPKDRFSAERLKGVDSTLKIQPAKLEDSAVYLCASSLLPGAYEQYFGPGTRLTVT.

Ten or more counts support this clonotype. V gene TRBV20-1 combines with J gene TRBJ1-1; D is uncertain. The germline V gene encodes CDR1 DFQATT and CDR2 SNEGSKA (reference sequence). The CDR3 covers 15 residues. V gave up 0 bases and J gave up 0 bases, with 11 bases separating them. CDR3 sequence: CSARDRRSMNTEAFF. The CDR3 DNA reads as TGCAGTGCTAGAGATCGGCGGAGCATGAACACTGAAGCTTTCTTT.

This clonotype has ten or more counts. The chain joins TRBV15 to TRBJ2-7; D is undetermined. This CDR3 region has 13 residues. Germline V gene data show CDR1 as LNHNV and CDR2 as YYDKDF (reference sequence). Between the trimmed V and J ends, which lost 3 bases and 5 bases, there was a span of 11 bases. CDR3 in DNA: TGTGCCACCAGCAGTCTTCCGGAAAACGAGCAGTACTTC. It specifies CATSSLPENEQYF.

This chain joins TRBV20-1 and TRBJ2-5, with D uncertain. Germline V gene sequence: CDR1 DFQATT, CDR2 SNEGSKA (reference sequence). The V end lost 5 bases, the J end lost 5 bases, and 15 bases lay between the germline ends. The CDR3 extends over 13 amino acids. CDR3 in amino acids: CSAADTVTETQYF. CDR3 nucleotide sequence: TGCAGTGCTGCCGACACGGTTACCGAGACCCAGTACTTC.

This sequence joins TRBV12-3 or TRBV12-4 and TRBJ1-3; D remains unclear. This CDR3 is 13 amino acids long. Between the trimmed V and J ends, which lost 4 bases and 3 bases, there was a span of 7 bases. The CDR3 is CASSSTLGNTIYF. The CDR3 nucleotides read TGTGCCAGCAGTTCTACCCTTGGAAACACCATATATTTT.

The table lists this clonotype with many counts. The rearrangement links TRBV5-4 to TRBJ2-2, with D perhaps matching TRBD1 or TRBD2 (6 bases each). Trimming removed 0 bases at V and 4 bases at J, with 19 bases between. Germline loops: CDR1 SGHNT, CDR2 YYREEE (reference sequence). This CDR3 has 18 amino acids. DNA for the CDR3: TGTGCCAGCAGCTTGGCTACGGGGGCGCCCCGAGGCACCGGGGAGCTGTTTTTT. It codes for CASSLATGAPRGTGELFF. Full variable domain (rest looked up from reference TRBV5-4 and TRBJ2-2): ETGVTQSPTHLIKTRGQQVTLRCSSQSGHNTVSWYQQALGQGPQFIFQYYREEENGRGNFPPRFSGLQFPNYSSELNVNALELDDSALYLCASSLATGAPRGTGELFFGEGSRLTVL.

This chain uses TRBV20-1 with TRBJ1-5; D unclear. The germline gives CDR1 DFQATT, CDR2 SNEGSKA (reference sequence). The CDR3 has 11 residues. The V end was cut by 3 bases, the J end by 6 bases, with 6 bases between. DNA of the CDR3: TGCAGTGCTAGCGAGGCTCAGCCCCAGCATTTT. It translates to CSASEAQPQHF.

This clonotype was recorded at least ten times. The CDR3 coding sequence is TGTGCCAGCTCACCACAGAGCAGTGGGCCTGAAGCTTTCTTT. Amino acid sequence: CASSPQSSGPEAFF. The chain links TRBV18 to TRBJ1-1; D is unclear. Trimming left V 1 base short and J 6 bases short, with 12 bases between. The CDR3 totals 14 residues. The germline gives CDR1 KGHSH, CDR2 LQKENI.

Ten or more counts support this clonotype. This chain uses TRBV2 with TRBJ1-5; the D gene is possibly TRBD1 (6 bases). Per the germline V gene, CDR1 is SNHLY and CDR2 is FYNNEI. The CDR3 sequence is 15 residues long. The V and J ends lost 5 bases and 7 bases respectively, with 18 bases between them. CDR3 residues: CASSLFGQTIQPQHF. The CDR3 nucleotides read TGTGCCAGCAGTCTCTTTGGACAGACGATACAGCCCCAGCATTTT. The full variable domain, completed using reference TRBV2 and TRBJ1-5, is EPEVTQTPSHQVTQMGQEVILRCVPISNHLYFYWYRQILGQKVEFLVSFYNNEISEKSEIFDDQFSVERPDGSNFTLKIRSTKLEDSAMYFCASSLFGQTIQPQHFGDGTRLSIL.

This clonotype was picked up many times. The chain is built from TRBV20-1 and TRBJ1-3, with 7 bases aligning to TRBD1. The junction had 6 bases not matched to a gene; V was cut back by 1 base and J by 3 bases. Germline values: CDR1 DFQATT, CDR2 SNEGSKA (reference sequence). CDR3 length equals 15 residues. CDR3 region: CSARGPNRGGNTIYF. The CDR3 nucleotides read TGCAGTGCTAGAGGTCCGAACAGGGGTGGAAACACCATATATTTT.